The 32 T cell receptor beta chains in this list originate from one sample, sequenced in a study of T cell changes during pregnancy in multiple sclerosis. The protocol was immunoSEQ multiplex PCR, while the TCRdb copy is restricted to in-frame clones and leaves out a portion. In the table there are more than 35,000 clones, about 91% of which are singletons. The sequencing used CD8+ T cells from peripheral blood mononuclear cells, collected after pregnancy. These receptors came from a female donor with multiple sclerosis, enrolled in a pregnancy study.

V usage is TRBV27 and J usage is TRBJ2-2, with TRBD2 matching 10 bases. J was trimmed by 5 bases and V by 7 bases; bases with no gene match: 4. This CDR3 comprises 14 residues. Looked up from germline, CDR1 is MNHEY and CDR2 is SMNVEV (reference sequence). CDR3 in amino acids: CASKREGWTGELFF. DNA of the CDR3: TGTGCCAGCAAGCGGGAGGGCTGGACCGGGGAGCTGTTTTTT.

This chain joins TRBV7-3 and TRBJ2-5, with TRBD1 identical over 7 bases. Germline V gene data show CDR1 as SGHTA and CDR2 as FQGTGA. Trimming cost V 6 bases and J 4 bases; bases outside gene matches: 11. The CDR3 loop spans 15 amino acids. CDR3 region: CASSPSLGGRETQYF. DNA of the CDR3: TGTGCCAGCAGTCCCTCCTTAGGGGGCCGAGAGACCCAGTACTTC.

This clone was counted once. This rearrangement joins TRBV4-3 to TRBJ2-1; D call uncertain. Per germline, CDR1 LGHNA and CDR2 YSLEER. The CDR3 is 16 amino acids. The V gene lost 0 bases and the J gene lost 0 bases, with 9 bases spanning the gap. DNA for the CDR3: TGCGCCAGCAGCCAAGACGTAGTTAGCTCCTACAATGAGCAGTTCTTC. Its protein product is CASSQDVVSSYNEQFF.

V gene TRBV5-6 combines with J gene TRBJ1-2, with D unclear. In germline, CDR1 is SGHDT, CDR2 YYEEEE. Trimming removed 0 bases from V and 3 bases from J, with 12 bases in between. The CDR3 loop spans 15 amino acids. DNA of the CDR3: TGTGCCAGCAGCTTGGGCGTACTCCACTACTATGGCTACACCTTC. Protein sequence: CASSLGVLHYYGYTF.

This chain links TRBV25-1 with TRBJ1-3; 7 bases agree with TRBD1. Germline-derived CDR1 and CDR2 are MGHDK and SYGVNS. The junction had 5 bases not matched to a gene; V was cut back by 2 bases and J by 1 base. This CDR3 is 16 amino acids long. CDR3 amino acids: CASSELGRGSGNTIYF. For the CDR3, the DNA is TGTGCCAGCAGTGAACTAGGCAGGGGGTCTGGAAACACCATATATTTT.

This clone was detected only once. CDR3 protein: CASGPSPEAFF. In nucleotides, the CDR3 is TGTGCCAGTGGGCCTAGCCCTGAAGCTTTCTTT. The genes are TRBV19 and TRBJ1-1; D call uncertain. The CDR3 consists of 11 residues. Germline assignment: CDR1 LNHDA and CDR2 SQIVND (reference sequence). Trimming removed 8 bases at V and 6 bases at J, with 10 bases between.

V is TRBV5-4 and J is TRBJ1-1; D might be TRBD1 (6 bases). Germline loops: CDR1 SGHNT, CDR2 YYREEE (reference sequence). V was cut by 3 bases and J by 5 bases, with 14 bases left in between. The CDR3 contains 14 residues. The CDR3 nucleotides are TGTGCCAGCAGCTCGACAGGTAGGGGTACTGAAGCTTTCTTT. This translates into CASSSTGRGTEAFF.

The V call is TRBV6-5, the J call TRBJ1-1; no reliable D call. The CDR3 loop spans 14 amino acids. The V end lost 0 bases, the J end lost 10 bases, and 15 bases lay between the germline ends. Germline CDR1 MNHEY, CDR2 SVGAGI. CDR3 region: CASSYSTSGSGAFF. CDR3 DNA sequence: TGTGCCAGCAGTTACTCGACTTCGGGGTCTGGAGCTTTCTTT.

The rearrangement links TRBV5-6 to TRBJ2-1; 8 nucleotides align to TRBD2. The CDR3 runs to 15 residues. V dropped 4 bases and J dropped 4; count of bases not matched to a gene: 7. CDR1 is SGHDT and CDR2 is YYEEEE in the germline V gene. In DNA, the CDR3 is TGTGCCAGCAGCCCGGTGGCTAGCGGGTACAATGAGCAGTTCTTC. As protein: CASSPVASGYNEQFF.

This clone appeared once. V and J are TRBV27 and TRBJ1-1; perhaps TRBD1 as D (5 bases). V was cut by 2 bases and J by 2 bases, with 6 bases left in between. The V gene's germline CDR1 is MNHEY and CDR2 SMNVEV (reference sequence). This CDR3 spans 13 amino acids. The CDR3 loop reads CASSLQGNTEAFF. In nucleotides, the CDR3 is TGTGCCAGCAGTTTACAGGGTAACACTGAAGCTTTCTTT.

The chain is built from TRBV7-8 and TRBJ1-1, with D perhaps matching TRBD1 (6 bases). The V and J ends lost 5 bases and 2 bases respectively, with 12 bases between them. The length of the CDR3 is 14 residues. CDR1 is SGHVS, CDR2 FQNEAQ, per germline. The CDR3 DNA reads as TGTGCCAGCAGCCACTCAGGGGCTAACACTGAAGCTTTCTTT. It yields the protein CASSHSGANTEAFF.

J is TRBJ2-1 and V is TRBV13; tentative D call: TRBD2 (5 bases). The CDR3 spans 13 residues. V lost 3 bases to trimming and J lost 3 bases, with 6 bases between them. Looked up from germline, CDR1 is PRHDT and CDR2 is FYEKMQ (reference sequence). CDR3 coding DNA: TGTGCCAGCAGCTTCCGGGACTACAATGAGCAGTTCTTC. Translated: CASSFRDYNEQFF.

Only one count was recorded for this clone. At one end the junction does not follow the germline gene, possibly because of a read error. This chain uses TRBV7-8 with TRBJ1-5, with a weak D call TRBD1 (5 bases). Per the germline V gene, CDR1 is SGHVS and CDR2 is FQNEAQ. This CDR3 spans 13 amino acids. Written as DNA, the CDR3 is TGTGCCAGCAGTTTAGGGGCGAATCAGCCCCAGCATTTT. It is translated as CASSLGANQPQHF.

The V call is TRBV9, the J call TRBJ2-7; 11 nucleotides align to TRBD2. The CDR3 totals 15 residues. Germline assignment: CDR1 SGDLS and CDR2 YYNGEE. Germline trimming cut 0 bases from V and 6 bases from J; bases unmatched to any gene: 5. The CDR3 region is CASSVGTSGGAEQYF. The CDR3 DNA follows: TGTGCCAGCAGCGTAGGTACTAGCGGGGGCGCCGAGCAGTACTTC.

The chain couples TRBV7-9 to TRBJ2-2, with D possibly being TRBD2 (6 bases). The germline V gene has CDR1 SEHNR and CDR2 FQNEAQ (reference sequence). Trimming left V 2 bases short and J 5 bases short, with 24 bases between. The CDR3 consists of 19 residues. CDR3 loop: CASSLLQIWRVLRTGELFF. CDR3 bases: TGTGCCAGCAGCTTACTTCAGATATGGAGGGTTTTGAGGACCGGGGAGCTGTTTTTT.

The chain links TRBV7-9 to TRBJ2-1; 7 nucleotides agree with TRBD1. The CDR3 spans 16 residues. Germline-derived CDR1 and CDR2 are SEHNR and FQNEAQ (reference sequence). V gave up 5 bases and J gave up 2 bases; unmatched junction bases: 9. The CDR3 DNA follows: TGTGCCAGCAGCCCCAGACAGGGAACGGCCTACAATGAGCAGTTCTTC. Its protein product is CASSPRQGTAYNEQFF.

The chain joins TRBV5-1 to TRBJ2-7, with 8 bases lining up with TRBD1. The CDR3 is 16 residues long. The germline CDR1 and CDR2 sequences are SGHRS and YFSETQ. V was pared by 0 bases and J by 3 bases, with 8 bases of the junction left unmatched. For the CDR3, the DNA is TGCGCCAGCAGCTTGGCGGTTGGGGACAGGTACTACGAGCAGTACTTC. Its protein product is CASSLAVGDRYYEQYF.

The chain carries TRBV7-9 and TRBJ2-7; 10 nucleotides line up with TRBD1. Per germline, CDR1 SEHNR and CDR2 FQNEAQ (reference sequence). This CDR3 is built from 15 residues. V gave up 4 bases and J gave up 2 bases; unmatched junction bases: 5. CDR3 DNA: TGTGCCAGCAGCTCAGGACAGGGGGTAACCTACGAGCAGTACTTC. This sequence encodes CASSSGQGVTYEQYF.

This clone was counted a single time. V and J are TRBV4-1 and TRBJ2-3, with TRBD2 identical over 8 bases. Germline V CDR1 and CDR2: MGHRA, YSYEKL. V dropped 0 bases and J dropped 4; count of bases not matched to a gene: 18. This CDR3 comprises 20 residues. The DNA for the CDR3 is TGCGCCAGCAGCCAAGATGGCCCCTCGGGGACGGGAGGGCGAGCAGATACGCAGTATTTT. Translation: CASSQDGPSGTGGRADTQYF.

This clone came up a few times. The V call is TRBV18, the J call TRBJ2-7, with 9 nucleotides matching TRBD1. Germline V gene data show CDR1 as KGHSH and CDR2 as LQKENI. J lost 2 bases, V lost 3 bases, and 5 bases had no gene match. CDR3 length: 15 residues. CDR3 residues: CASSPGQGSPYEQYF. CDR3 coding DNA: TGTGCCAGCTCACCGGGACAGGGCTCACCCTACGAGCAGTACTTC. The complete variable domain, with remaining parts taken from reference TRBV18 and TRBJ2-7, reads NAGVMQNPRHLVRRRGQEARLRCSPMKGHSHVYWYRQLPEEGLKFMVYLQKENIIDESGMPKERFSAEFPKEGPSILRIQQVVRGDSAAYFCASSPGQGSPYEQYFGPGTRLTVT.

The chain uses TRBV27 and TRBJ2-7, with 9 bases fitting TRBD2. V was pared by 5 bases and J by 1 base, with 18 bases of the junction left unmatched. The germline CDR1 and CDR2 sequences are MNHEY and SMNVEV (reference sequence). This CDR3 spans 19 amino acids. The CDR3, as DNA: TGTGCCAGCAGTCTAGGGCCCCCCTTAACTAGCGGGCATTCCTACGAGCAGTACTTC. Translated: CASSLGPPLTSGHSYEQYF.

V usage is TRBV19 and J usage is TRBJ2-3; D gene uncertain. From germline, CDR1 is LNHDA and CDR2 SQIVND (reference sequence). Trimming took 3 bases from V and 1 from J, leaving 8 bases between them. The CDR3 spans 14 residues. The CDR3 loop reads CASSIGVGTDTQYF. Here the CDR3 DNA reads TGTGCCAGTAGTATCGGTGTGGGCACAGATACGCAGTATTTT.

The CDR3 is CASSRFFSGGNGELFF. The CDR3 DNA reads TGCGCCAGCAGTCGTTTTTTTTCAGGGGGGAACGGGGAGCTGTTTTTT. The chain uses TRBV4-3 and TRBJ2-2; TRBD1 might be the D (7 bases). Germline lookup yields CDR1 LGHNA and CDR2 YSLEER. The CDR3 consists of 16 residues. Trimming removed 6 bases from V and 7 bases from J, with 21 bases in between.

This CDR3 is CASSDSFYSNQPQHF. CDR3 DNA sequence: TGTGCCAGCAGCGACTCCTTCTATAGCAATCAGCCCCAGCATTTT. The chain uses TRBV2 and TRBJ1-5; D is undetermined. V lost 6 bases to trimming and J lost 0 bases, with 12 bases between them. The germline gives CDR1 SNHLY, CDR2 FYNNEI. CDR3 length equals 15 residues.

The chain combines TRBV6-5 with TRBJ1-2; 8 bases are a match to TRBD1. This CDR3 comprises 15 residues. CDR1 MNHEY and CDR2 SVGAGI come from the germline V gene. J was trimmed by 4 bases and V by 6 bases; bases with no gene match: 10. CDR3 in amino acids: CASSLTRTGFYGYTF. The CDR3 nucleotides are TGTGCCAGCAGCCTAACCCGGACAGGGTTCTATGGCTACACCTTC.

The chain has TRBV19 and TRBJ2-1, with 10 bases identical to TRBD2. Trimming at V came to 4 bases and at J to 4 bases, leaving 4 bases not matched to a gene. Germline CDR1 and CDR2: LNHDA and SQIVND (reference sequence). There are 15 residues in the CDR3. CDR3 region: CASSRPSGRYNEQFF. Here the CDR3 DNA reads TGTGCCAGTAGTAGGCCTAGCGGGAGATACAATGAGCAGTTCTTC.

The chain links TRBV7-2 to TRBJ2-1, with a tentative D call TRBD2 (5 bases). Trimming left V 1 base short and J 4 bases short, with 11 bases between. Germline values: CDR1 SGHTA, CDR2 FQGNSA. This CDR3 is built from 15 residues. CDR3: CASSLERNSYNEQFF. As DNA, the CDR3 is TGTGCCAGCAGCTTAGAGCGGAACTCTTACAATGAGCAGTTCTTC.

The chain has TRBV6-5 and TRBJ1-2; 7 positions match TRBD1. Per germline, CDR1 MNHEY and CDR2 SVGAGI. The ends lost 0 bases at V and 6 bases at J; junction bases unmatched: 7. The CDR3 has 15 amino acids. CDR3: CASSYSADRADGYTF. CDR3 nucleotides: TGTGCCAGCAGTTACTCAGCCGACAGGGCAGATGGCTACACCTTC.

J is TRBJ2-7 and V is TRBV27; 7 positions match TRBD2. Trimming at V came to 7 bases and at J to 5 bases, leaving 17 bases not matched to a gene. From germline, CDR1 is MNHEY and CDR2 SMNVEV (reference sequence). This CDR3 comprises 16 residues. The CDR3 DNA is TGTGCCAGCACCCCCTGGGGGGGGATGGCGGTCAACGAGCAGTACTTC. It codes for CASTPWGGMAVNEQYF.

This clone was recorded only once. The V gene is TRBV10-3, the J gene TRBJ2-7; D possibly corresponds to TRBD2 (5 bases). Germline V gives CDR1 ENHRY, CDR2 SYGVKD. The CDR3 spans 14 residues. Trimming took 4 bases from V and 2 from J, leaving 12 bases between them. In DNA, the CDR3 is TGTGCCATCAGTGGTAGGGAGTACCCCTACGAGCAGTACTTC. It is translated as CAISGREYPYEQYF.

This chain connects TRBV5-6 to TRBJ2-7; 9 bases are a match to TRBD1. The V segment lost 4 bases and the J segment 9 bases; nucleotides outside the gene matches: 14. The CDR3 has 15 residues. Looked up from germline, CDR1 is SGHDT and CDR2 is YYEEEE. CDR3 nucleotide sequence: TGTGCCAGCAGCATAGATCCGGGACAGGGATATGGGCAGTACTTC. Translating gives CASSIDPGQGYGQYF.

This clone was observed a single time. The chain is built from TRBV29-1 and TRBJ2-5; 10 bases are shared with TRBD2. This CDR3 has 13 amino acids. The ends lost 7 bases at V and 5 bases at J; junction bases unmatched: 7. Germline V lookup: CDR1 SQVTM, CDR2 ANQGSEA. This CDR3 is CSGQRGGRETQYF. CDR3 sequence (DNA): TGCAGCGGACAGCGGGGGGGCCGGGAGACCCAGTACTTC. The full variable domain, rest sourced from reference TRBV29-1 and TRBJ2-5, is SAVISQKPSRDICQRGTSLTIQCQVDSQVTMMFWYRQQPGQSLTLIATANQGSEATYESGFVIDKFPISRPNLTFSTLTVSNMSPEDSSIYLCSGQRGGRETQYFGPGTRLLVL.